The table lists the clone carrying this T cell receptor beta chain with a count of one. Its cognate antigen is unknown. Germline V lookup: CDR1 MNHEY, CDR2 SMNVEV (reference sequence). CDR3 length: 13 residues. V was pared by 6 bases and J by 3 bases, with 12 bases between. This record belongs to a study of shared clonotypes between healthy human individuals. Overall study results and limits: Relative to their counterparts shared across all four donors, non-shared clonotypes exhibited diminished generation probabilities. Naive CD4 clonotypes were shared across several donors at about 5.2%.

Naive CD8 cells, CD45RO-negative and positively selected for CCR7, excluded terminally differentiated effector memory CD45RA+ cells. In the authors' workflow: Without quality scores, immunoSEQ junctional reads could not be filtered like full-length reads. The assay was immunoSEQ multiplex PCR, and TCRdb's table has in-frame clones only and misses some. The DNA gave D and trimming, while V, J and clone size come from that table. The table lists around 2,100,000 clones, roughly 94% of them singletons. The chain joins TRBV27 to TRBJ2-7; D is unclear. The sequence derives from a young man in good health. Source material: naive CD8+ T cells sorted from blood. CDR3 sequence (DNA): TGTGCCAGCAGACTCAATGGGGACTACGAGCAGTACTTC. Encoded protein: CASRLNGDYEQYF.